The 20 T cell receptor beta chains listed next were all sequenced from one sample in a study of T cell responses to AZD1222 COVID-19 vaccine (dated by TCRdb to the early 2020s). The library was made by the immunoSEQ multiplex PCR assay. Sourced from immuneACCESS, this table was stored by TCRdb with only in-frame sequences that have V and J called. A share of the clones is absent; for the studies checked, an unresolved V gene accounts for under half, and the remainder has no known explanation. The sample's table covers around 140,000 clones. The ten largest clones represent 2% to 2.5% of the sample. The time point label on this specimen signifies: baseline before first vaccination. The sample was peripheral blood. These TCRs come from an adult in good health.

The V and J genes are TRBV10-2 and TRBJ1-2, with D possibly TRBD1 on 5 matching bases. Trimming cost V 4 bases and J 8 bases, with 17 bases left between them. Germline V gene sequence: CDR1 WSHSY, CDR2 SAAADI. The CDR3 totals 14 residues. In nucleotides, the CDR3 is TGCGCCAGCAGTGCGAGCAGGGCGGTGGAGGGCTACACCTTC. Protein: CASSASRAVEGYTF.

The CDR3 DNA sequence: TGTGCCAGCAGTTGGGGCGGGGAGTTGAAGGAGCTGTTTTTT. As protein: CASSWGGELKELFF. The chain carries TRBV2 and TRBJ2-2, with D possibly being TRBD2 (6 bases). The CDR3 is 14 amino acids. With 5 bases removed from V and 10 bases from J, the gap between germline ends came to 17 bases. Germline values: CDR1 SNHLY, CDR2 FYNNEI.

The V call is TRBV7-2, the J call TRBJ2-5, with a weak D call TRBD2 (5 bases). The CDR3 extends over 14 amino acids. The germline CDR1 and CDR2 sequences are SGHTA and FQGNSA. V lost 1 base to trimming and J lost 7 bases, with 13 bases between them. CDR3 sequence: CASSLEPGVGTQYF. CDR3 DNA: TGTGCCAGCAGCTTAGAACCCGGGGTGGGGACCCAGTACTTC.

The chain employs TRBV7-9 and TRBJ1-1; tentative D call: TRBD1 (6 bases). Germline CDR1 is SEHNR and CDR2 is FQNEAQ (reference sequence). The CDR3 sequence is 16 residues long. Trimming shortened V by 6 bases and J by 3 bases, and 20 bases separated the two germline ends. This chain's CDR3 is CASSLYRAKRDTEAFF. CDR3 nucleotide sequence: TGTGCCAGCAGTCTATACAGGGCTAAACGGGACACTGAAGCTTTCTTT. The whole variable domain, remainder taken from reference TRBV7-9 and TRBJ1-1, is DTGVSQNPRHKITKRGQNVTFRCDPISEHNRLYWYRQTLGQGPEFLTYFQNEAQLEKSRLLSDRFSAERPKGSFSTLEIQRTEQGDSAMYLCASSLYRAKRDTEAFFGQGTRLTVV.

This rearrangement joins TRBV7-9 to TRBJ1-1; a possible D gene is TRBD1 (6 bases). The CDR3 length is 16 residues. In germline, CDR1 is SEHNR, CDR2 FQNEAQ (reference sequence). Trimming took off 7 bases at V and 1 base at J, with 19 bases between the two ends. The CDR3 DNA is TGTGCCAGCACCCCAACCGTAGGGGGGGGGAACACTGAAGCTTTCTTT. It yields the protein CASTPTVGGGNTEAFF.

CDR3 DNA: TGTGCCAGCAGTGGGGAACAGGGTGAAAAACTGTTTTTT. Amino acid sequence: CASSGEQGEKLFF. The rearrangement joins TRBV25-1 to TRBJ1-4, with D perhaps matching TRBD1 (6 bases). Trimming removed 4 bases at V and 7 bases at J, with 10 bases between. Germline V gene sequence: CDR1 MGHDK, CDR2 SYGVNS. This CDR3 comprises 13 residues.

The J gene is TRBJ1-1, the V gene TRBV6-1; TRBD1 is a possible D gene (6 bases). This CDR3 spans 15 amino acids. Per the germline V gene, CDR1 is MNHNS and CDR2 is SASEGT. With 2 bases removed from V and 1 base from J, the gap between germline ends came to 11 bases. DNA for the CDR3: TGTGCCAGCAGTGAACCGGGACATCGGAACACTGAAGCTTTCTTT. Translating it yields CASSEPGHRNTEAFF.

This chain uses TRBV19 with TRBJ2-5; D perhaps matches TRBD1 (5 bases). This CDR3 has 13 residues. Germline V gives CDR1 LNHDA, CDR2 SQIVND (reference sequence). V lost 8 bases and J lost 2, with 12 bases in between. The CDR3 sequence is CASGQGHQETQYF. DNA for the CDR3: TGTGCCAGTGGGCAGGGTCATCAAGAGACCCAGTACTTC.

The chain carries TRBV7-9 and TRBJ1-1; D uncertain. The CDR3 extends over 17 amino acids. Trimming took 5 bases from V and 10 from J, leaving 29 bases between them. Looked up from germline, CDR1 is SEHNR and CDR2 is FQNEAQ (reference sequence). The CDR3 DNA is TGTGCCAGCAGCCCCCGATTCTTGGATATAAAGGCCCGTGGAGCTTTCTTT. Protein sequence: CASSPRFLDIKARGAFF.

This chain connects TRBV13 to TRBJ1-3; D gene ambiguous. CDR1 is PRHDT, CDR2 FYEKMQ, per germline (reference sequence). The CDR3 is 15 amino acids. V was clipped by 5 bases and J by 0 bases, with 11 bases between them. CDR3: CASSPTDHSGNTIYF. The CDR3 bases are TGTGCCAGCAGCCCCACAGATCACTCTGGAAACACCATATATTTT.

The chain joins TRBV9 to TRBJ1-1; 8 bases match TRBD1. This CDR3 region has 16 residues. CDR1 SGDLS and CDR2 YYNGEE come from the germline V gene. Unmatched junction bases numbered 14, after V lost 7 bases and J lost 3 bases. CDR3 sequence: CASSAGGQGAYTEAFF. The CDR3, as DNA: TGTGCCAGCTCCGCTGGTGGGCAGGGGGCCTACACTGAAGCTTTCTTT.

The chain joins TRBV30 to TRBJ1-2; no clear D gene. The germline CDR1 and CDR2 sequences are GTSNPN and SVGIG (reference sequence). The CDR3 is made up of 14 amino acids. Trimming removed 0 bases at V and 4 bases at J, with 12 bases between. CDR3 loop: CAWSVLGLGYGYTF. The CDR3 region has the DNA TGTGCCTGGAGTGTACTGGGGTTGGGCTATGGCTACACCTTC. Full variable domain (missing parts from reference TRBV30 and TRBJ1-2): SQTIHQWPATLVQPVGSPLSLECTVEGTSNPNLYWYRQAAGRGLQLLFYSVGIGQISSEVPQNLSASRPQDRQFILSSKKLLLSDSGFYLCAWSVLGLGYGYTFGSGTRLTVV.

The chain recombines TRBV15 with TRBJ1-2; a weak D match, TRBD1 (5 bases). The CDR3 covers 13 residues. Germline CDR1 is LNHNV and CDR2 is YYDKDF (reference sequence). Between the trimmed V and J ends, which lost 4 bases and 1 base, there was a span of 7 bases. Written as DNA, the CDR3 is TGTGCCACCAGCAACCAGGGTAACTATGGCTACACCTTC. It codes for CATSNQGNYGYTF.

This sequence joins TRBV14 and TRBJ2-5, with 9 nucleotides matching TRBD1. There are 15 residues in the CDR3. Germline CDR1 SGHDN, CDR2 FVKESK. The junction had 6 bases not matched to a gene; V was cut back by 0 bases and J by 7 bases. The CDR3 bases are TGTGCCAGCAGCCAAGAGGGGACAGGGAGACGGACCCAGTACTTC. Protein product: CASSQEGTGRRTQYF.

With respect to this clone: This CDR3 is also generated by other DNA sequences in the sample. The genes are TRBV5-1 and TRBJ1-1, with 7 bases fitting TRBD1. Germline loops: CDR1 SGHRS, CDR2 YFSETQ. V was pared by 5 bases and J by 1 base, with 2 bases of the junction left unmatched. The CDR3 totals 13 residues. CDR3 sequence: CASSGTANTEAFF. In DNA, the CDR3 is TGCGCCAGCAGTGGGACAGCGAACACTGAAGCTTTCTTT.

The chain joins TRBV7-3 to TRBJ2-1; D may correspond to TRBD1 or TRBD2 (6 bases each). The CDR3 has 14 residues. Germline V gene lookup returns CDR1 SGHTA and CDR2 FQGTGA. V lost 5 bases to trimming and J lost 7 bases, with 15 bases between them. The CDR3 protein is CASSPQGRLNEQFF. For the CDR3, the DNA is TGTGCCAGCAGCCCCCAGGGGAGGTTGAATGAGCAGTTCTTC.

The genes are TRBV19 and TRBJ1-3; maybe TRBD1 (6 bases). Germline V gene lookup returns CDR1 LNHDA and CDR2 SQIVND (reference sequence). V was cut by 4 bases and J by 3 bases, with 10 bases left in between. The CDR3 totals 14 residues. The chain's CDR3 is CASSTQGFGNTIYF. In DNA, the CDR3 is TGTGCCAGTAGTACACAGGGTTTTGGAAACACCATATATTTT.

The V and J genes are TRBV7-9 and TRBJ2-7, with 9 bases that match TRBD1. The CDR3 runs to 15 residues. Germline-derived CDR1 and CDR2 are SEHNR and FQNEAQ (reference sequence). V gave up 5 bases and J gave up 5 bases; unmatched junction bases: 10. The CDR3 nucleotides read TGTGCCAGCAGCCCAGGACAGGGGATTAGGAACGAGCAGTACTTC. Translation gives CASSPGQGIRNEQYF.

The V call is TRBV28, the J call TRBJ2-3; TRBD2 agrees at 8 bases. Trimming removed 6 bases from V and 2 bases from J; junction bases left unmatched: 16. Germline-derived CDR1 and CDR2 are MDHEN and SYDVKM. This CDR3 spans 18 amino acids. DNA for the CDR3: TGTGCCAGCAGCTCCCTTTTAGGAGCGGGGGAACACACAGATACGCAGTATTTT. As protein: CASSSLLGAGEHTDTQYF. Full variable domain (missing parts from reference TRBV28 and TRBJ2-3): DVKVTQSSRYLVKRTGEKVFLECVQDMDHENMFWYRQDPGLGLRLIYFSYDVKMKEKGDIPEGYSVSREKKERFSLILESASTNQTSMYLCASSSLLGAGEHTDTQYFGPGTRLTVL.

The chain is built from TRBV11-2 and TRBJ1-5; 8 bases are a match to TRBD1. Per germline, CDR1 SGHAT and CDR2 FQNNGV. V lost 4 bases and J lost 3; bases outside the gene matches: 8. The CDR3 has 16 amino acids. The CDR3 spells CASSSLGQGINQPQHF. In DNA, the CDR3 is TGTGCCAGCAGCTCCCTCGGACAGGGCATCAATCAGCCCCAGCATTTT.